The 31 T cell receptor beta chains presented below share a single source sample, sequenced in a study of blood T cells in healthy people across ages. Primed by a sample-barcoded 5' primer and a J-beta primer mix, a second PCR proceeded for about 7 to 11 cycles. In TCRdb, the 5' RACE reads were re-called with MiXCR into one record per CDR3 protein. The profile covers roughly 1.5 million distinct CDR3 sequences, with roughly 43% appearing a single time and just over 4% taken by the ten largest. The sequencing sample was made of blood. Receptors originate from a woman aged 18-29 years in good health.

CDR3 amino acids: CASIAGERSYNEQFF. The CDR3 DNA reads TGTGCCAGCATCGCCGGTGAGCGTTCATACAATGAGCAGTTCTTC. The chain uses TRBV28 and TRBJ2-1; D remains ambiguous. CDR3 size: 15 residues. Germline loops: CDR1 MDHEN, CDR2 SYDVKM. Trimming removed 7 bases at V and 4 bases at J, with 17 bases between.

This clonotype came up a few times. The V and J genes are TRBV6-5 and TRBJ2-5, with 10 bases matching TRBD1. Germline V gene sequence: CDR1 MNHEY, CDR2 SVGAGI. Germline trimming cut 2 bases from V and 4 bases from J; bases unmatched to any gene: 4. This CDR3 contains 15 residues. The CDR3 sequence: CASSYGTGAGETQYF. The CDR3 nucleotides are TGTGCCAGCAGTTACGGGACAGGGGCCGGAGAGACCCAGTACTTC.

This clonotype was found a few times. The V call is TRBV4-3, the J call TRBJ2-2, with D unclear. V shed 1 base and J shed 2 bases, with 11 bases lying between them. The CDR3 extends over 16 amino acids. From germline, CDR1 is LGHNA and CDR2 YSLEER. In DNA form, the CDR3 reads TGCGCCAGCAGCCAAGCCCGGATCCTTAACACCGGGGAGCTGTTTTTT. Encoded protein: CASSQARILNTGELFF.

In this sample, this clonotype turned up once. The V gene is TRBV20-1, the J gene TRBJ1-5; maybe TRBD1 (5 bases). Per the germline V gene, CDR1 is DFQATT and CDR2 is SNEGSKA (reference sequence). This CDR3 has 16 amino acids. V lost 7 bases, J lost 0 bases, and 19 bases lay in between. The CDR3 region is CSVALPGLYSNQPQHF. The CDR3 DNA reads as TGCAGTGTCGCTCTGCCAGGGCTGTATAGCAATCAGCCCCAGCATTTT.

This clonotype was observed a handful of times. V and J are TRBV7-6 and TRBJ2-7, with 7 bases lining up with TRBD1. Germline lookup yields CDR1 SGHVS and CDR2 FNYEAQ. There are 12 residues in the CDR3. The trim removed 5 bases at V and 4 bases at J, leaving 2 bases unmatched. The CDR3, as DNA: TGTGCCAGCAGCCAGGGACAGTACGAGCAGTACTTC. Protein: CASSQGQYEQYF. Full variable domain (outside the CDR3, taken from reference TRBV7-6 and TRBJ2-7): GAGVSQSPRYKVTKRGQDVALRCDPISGHVSLYWYRQALGQGPEFLTYFNYEAQQDKSGLPNDRFSAERPEGSISTLTIQRTEQRDSAMYRCASSQGQYEQYFGPGTRLTVT.

This clonotype came up many times. A junction boundary mismatches the germline segment, possibly from a read error. The chain couples TRBV5-1 to TRBJ2-7, with D hard to call. The CDR3 runs to 13 residues. Germline CDR1 is SGHRS and CDR2 is YFSETQ. The CDR3, as DNA: TGTGCCAGCAGTTTAGAAAATTCCTACGAGCAGTACTTC. Its translation is CASSLENSYEQYF.

The CDR3 here is CASTRDTSYEQYF. In DNA, the CDR3 is TGTGCCAGCACTAGGGACACCTCCTACGAGCAGTACTTC. The chain links TRBV7-2 to TRBJ2-7; possible D gene TRBD1, 6 bases. The germline V and J ends were trimmed by 7 bases and 0 bases, with 10 bases remaining between them. Germline CDR1 and CDR2: SGHTA and FQGNSA. The CDR3 consists of 13 residues.

The chain employs TRBV15 and TRBJ1-5; no definite D call. V lost 0 bases and J 6 bases, leaving 6 bases between the germline ends. The CDR3 contains 13 residues. CDR1 is LNHNV, CDR2 YYDKDF, per germline (reference sequence). CDR3 nucleotide sequence: TGTGCCACCAGCAGAGATCTCGTTCAGCCCCAGCATTTT. It is translated as CATSRDLVQPQHF.

This chain connects TRBV20-1 to TRBJ2-3; D may be TRBD2 (6 bases). Deletions cut 7 bases from V and 4 bases from J, with 18 bases between. Per the germline V gene, CDR1 is DFQATT and CDR2 is SNEGSKA (reference sequence). The CDR3 is 14 amino acids. The DNA of the CDR3 is TGCAGTGGGCGGGGAGCGGTGAGGGCAGATACGCAGTATTTT. Translation: CSGRGAVRADTQYF.

This clonotype was seen more than once but under ten times. The chain links TRBV28 to TRBJ2-7, with unresolved D. This CDR3 has 14 residues. Germline V gene lookup returns CDR1 MDHEN and CDR2 SYDVKM. With 6 bases removed from V and 1 base from J, the gap between germline ends came to 13 bases. CDR3 sequence: CASRLRHVSYEQYF. CDR3 nucleotide sequence: TGTGCCAGCAGACTCCGACACGTTTCCTACGAGCAGTACTTC.

The V gene is TRBV7-9, the J gene TRBJ2-1, with 13 bases aligning to TRBD2. With V trimmed by 5 bases and J by 8 bases, 9 bases remained unmatched. The CDR3 sequence is 16 residues long. Germline values: CDR1 SEHNR, CDR2 FQNEAQ (reference sequence). CDR3 in amino acids: CASSPPGTSGNYEQFF. The CDR3 DNA reads TGTGCCAGCAGCCCTCCCGGGACTAGCGGGAATTATGAGCAGTTCTTC.

A few counts support this clonotype. The V gene is TRBV12-3 or TRBV12-4, the J gene TRBJ1-6; 7 bases align to TRBD1. This CDR3 contains 17 residues. After removal of 3 bases from V and 1 base from J, the junction contained 6 bases not matched to a gene. The CDR3 region has the DNA TGTGCCAGCAGTTTTACGACAGGGAATTCCTATAATTCACCCCTCCACTTT. It specifies CASSFTTGNSYNSPLHF.

This clonotype was found many times. This sequence joins TRBV20-1 and TRBJ2-5; D tentatively fits TRBD1 or TRBD2 (5 bases each). The V end was cut by 4 bases, the J end by 1 base, with 16 bases between. The CDR3 totals 15 residues. Germline-derived CDR1 and CDR2 are DFQATT and SNEGSKA (reference sequence). CDR3 amino acids: CSAKGDREFQETQYF. The CDR3 DNA is TGCAGTGCTAAAGGGGACCGTGAATTCCAAGAGACCCAGTACTTC.

This chain links TRBV20-1 with TRBJ2-7, with D possibly called TRBD1 or TRBD2 (6 bases each). V gave up 4 bases and J gave up 7 bases, with 20 bases separating them. The CDR3 length is 14 residues. CDR1 is DFQATT, CDR2 SNEGSKA, per germline (reference sequence). The CDR3 coding sequence is TGCAGTGCTATCCGTTCGGGGGCAGCGAATGAGCAGTACTTC. Its protein product is CSAIRSGAANEQYF.

In its sample, this clonotype was seen a few times. The chain employs TRBV9 and TRBJ2-3; a possible D gene is TRBD1 (6 bases). The germline V and J ends were trimmed by 5 bases and 2 bases, with 15 bases remaining between them. The CDR3 extends over 15 amino acids. The germline V gene encodes CDR1 SGDLS and CDR2 YYNGEE. CDR3 coding DNA: TGTGCCAGCAGTGAGACAGGCTACAACACAGATACGCAGTATTTT. It codes for CASSETGYNTDTQYF.

In regard to this clonotype: The junction departs from germline at one end; a sequencing error may be responsible. The chain carries TRBV20-1 and TRBJ1-2; the match to TRBD1 covers 8 bases. Germline-derived CDR1 and CDR2 are DFQATT and SNEGSKA (reference sequence). CDR3 length equals 13 residues. The DNA of the CDR3 is TGCAGTGCTAGTGTGGACAGGGATTATGGCCACACCTTC. Encoded protein: CSASVDRDYGHTF.

The chain uses TRBV5-6 and TRBJ1-2, with unresolved D. Germline V CDR1 and CDR2: SGHDT, YYEEEE. The CDR3 consists of 14 residues. The V end lost 1 base, the J end lost 6 bases, and 13 bases lay between the germline ends. The CDR3 bases are TGTGCCAGCAGCTTGAGGCCTCCGGCTAATGGCTACACCTTC. Amino acids: CASSLRPPANGYTF.

This clonotype came up a few times. This rearrangement joins TRBV6-2 or TRBV6-3 to TRBJ2-5; 7 bases line up with TRBD2. CDR1 is MNHEY, CDR2 SVGEGT, per germline. This CDR3 contains 10 residues. J was trimmed by 13 bases and V by 4 bases; bases with no gene match: 3. The CDR3 is CASSSGTTYF. The CDR3 DNA follows: TGTGCCAGCAGTTCCGGGACTACGTACTTC.

The chain links TRBV6-2 or TRBV6-3 to TRBJ2-1; no clear D gene. This CDR3 has 19 amino acids. Germline V gives CDR1 MNHEY, CDR2 SVGEGT. Trimming pared 0 bases from V and 0 bases from J, leaving 18 bases between. The CDR3 coding sequence is TGTGCCAGCAGTTACTCGAAGCCAAGTGGTATCGACTCCTACAATGAGCAGTTCTTC. Translated, it gives CASSYSKPSGIDSYNEQFF.

There are a few counts of this clonotype. This chain joins TRBV6-2 or TRBV6-3 and TRBJ1-2; perhaps TRBD1 as D (5 bases). The ends were cut back, 8 bases at V and 8 bases at J, with 18 bases in the middle. Looked up from germline, CDR1 is MNHEY and CDR2 is SVGEGT. The CDR3 loop spans 13 amino acids. CDR3 in amino acids: CASVLGLEGGYTF. Written as DNA, the CDR3 is TGTGCCAGCGTACTGGGACTGGAAGGGGGCTACACCTTC.

The chain links TRBV12-3 or TRBV12-4 to TRBJ1-2; TRBD1 matches at 11 bases. V trimming: 4 bases; J trimming: 7 bases; junction bases outside the gene matches: 8. The CDR3 runs 15 residues. The CDR3 here is CASSSRGQGDRGYTF. Here the CDR3 DNA reads TGTGCCAGCAGTTCCCGGGGACAGGGGGACCGTGGCTACACCTTC.

This clonotype was recorded a few times. The chain carries TRBV13 and TRBJ2-7; D may correspond to TRBD1 or TRBD2 (5 bases each). With 4 bases removed from V and 1 base from J, the gap between germline ends came to 11 bases. Germline V gene sequence: CDR1 PRHDT, CDR2 FYEKMQ (reference sequence). The CDR3 covers 14 residues. This CDR3 reads CASSYVGVSYEQYF. The CDR3 region has the DNA TGTGCCAGCAGCTATGTGGGGGTGTCCTACGAGCAGTACTTC. Supplemented by reference TRBV13 and TRBJ2-7, the full variable domain reads AAGVIQSPRHLIKEKRETATLKCYPIPRHDTVYWYQQGPGQDPQFLISFYEKMQSDKGSIPDRFSAQQFSDYHSELNMSSLELGDSALYFCASSYVGVSYEQYFGPGTRLTVT.

The V gene is TRBV20-1, the J gene TRBJ2-1; 9 positions match TRBD2. CDR1 is DFQATT and CDR2 is SNEGSKA in the germline V gene (reference sequence). Trimming removed 7 bases from V and 9 bases from J; junction bases left unmatched: 13. The CDR3 extends over 14 amino acids. The CDR3 is CSGRTKRGVIEQFF. The DNA of the CDR3 is TGCAGTGGAAGGACTAAGCGGGGGGTTATTGAGCAGTTCTTC.

This clonotype was counted between two and nine times. The chain joins TRBV7-8 to TRBJ2-3; D ambiguous. V was trimmed by 8 bases and J by 0 bases, leaving 9 bases between them. The germline V gene has CDR1 SGHVS and CDR2 FQNEAQ. There are 13 residues in the CDR3. CDR3: CASEALSTDTQYF. CDR3 coding DNA: TGTGCCAGCGAGGCGTTGAGCACAGATACGCAGTATTTT.

This clonotype was seen only a few times. This chain connects TRBV18 to TRBJ1-6; D ambiguous. The CDR3 runs 13 residues. Trimming removed 2 bases at V and 4 bases at J, with 3 bases between. Germline CDR1 reads KGHSH; CDR2 reads LQKENI. The CDR3 loop reads CASSPDYNSPLHF. The CDR3 bases are TGTGCCAGCTCACCAGATTATAATTCACCCCTCCACTTT.

This clonotype has a handful of counts. This chain uses TRBV7-9 with TRBJ2-5, with D maybe TRBD2 (6 bases). V lost 5 bases and J 4 bases, leaving 17 bases between the germline ends. The CDR3 spans 15 residues. Germline V lookup: CDR1 SEHNR, CDR2 FQNEAQ (reference sequence). CDR3 bases: TGTGCCAGCAGCAATTACGAAGAAGCGGGAGAGACCCAGTACTTC. Translation: CASSNYEEAGETQYF.

CDR3 DNA: TGTGCCACCAGCAGTTCCCTCAGGGGGCACGAGCAGTTCTTC. Its protein is CATSSSLRGHEQFF. The genes are TRBV15 and TRBJ2-1; 8 bases are shared with TRBD1. Germline CDR1 LNHNV, CDR2 YYDKDF (reference sequence). J gave up 10 bases and V 3 bases, and 8 bases lay outside the gene matches. The CDR3 is made up of 14 amino acids.

This clonotype has a handful of counts. The CDR3 sequence is CASSWPPGLAPNEQFF. DNA for the CDR3: TGTGCCAGCAGTTGGCCACCGGGACTAGCCCCCAATGAGCAGTTCTTC. The gene calls are TRBV28 and TRBJ2-1, with 9 bases fitting TRBD2. This CDR3 is built from 16 residues. V was clipped by 4 bases and J by 6 bases; unmatched bases: 10. The V gene's germline CDR1 is MDHEN and CDR2 SYDVKM.

This clonotype has only a few counts. The chain combines TRBV12-3 or TRBV12-4 with TRBJ1-6, with D perhaps matching TRBD1 (5 bases). The CDR3 contains 14 residues. The V gene lost 3 bases and the J gene lost 7 bases, with 10 bases spanning the gap. The CDR3 DNA is TGTGCCAGCAGTTTCGGGGGGGGAAATTCACCCCTCCACTTT. Amino acid sequence: CASSFGGGNSPLHF.

This clonotype was detected only a few times. This chain joins TRBV4-3 and TRBJ1-2; 9 nucleotides line up with TRBD1. Trimming at V came to 1 base and at J to 5 bases, leaving 8 bases not matched to a gene. The CDR3 is made up of 16 amino acids. The V gene's germline CDR1 is LGHNA and CDR2 YSLEER. CDR3 amino acids: CASSQGMDRGIYGYTF. The CDR3 DNA reads TGCGCCAGCAGCCAAGGAATGGACAGGGGAATTTATGGCTACACCTTC.

The chain carries TRBV24-1 and TRBJ2-4, with D possibly matching TRBD1 (5 bases). The CDR3 is made up of 19 amino acids. Germline loops: CDR1 KGHDR, CDR2 SFDVKD. V lost 1 base to trimming and J lost 1 base, with 19 bases between them. CDR3 DNA sequence: TGTGCCACCAGTGATTTTCGACCTGGGGCGAACTATGCCAAAAACATTCAGTACTTC. Translating gives CATSDFRPGANYAKNIQYF.